These 8 T cell receptor beta chains share one sample of origin, sequenced in a study of OX40 agonist ivuxolimab in advanced cancers. The data were produced by immunoSEQ multiplex PCR, yet TCRdb's version contains in-frame clones alone and is incomplete. The sample contains 45,000 or so clones, 89% of which appear only once. The sequenced sample was CD4+ or CD8+ T cells sorted from blood, obtained in a trial of the OX40 agonist ivuxolimab. The source is an adult with an advanced solid tumor such as melanoma, head and neck, liver or kidney cancer.

The chain joins TRBV4-1 to TRBJ2-1, with D possibly being TRBD2 (7 bases). This CDR3 has 12 amino acids. Germline V CDR1 and CDR2: MGHRA, YSYEKL. V was pared by 3 bases and J by 9 bases, with 9 bases between. The CDR3 nucleotides are TGCGCCAGCAGCCAGAGGGGGGGTGAGCAGTTCTTC. Translating it yields CASSQRGGEQFF.

The chain uses TRBV7-6 and TRBJ2-7; D gene unclear. This CDR3 region has 14 residues. The germline CDR1 and CDR2 sequences are SGHVS and FNYEAQ. Trimming removed 1 base at V and 3 bases at J, with 10 bases between. CDR3: CASSLGRGRYEQYF. The CDR3 DNA is TGTGCCAGCAGCTTAGGAAGAGGCCGCTACGAGCAGTACTTC. The full variable domain, in which reference TRBV7-6 and TRBJ2-7 provide the parts outside the CDR3, is GAGVSQSPRYKVTKRGQDVALRCDPISGHVSLYWYRQALGQGPEFLTYFNYEAQQDKSGLPNDRFSAERPEGSISTLTIQRTEQRDSAMYRCASSLGRGRYEQYFGPGTRLTVT.

V gene TRBV18 combines with J gene TRBJ2-1; D possibly uses TRBD1 or TRBD2 (6 bases each). Deletions cut 3 bases from V and 3 bases from J, with 15 bases between. The CDR3 totals 16 residues. Germline loops: CDR1 KGHSH, CDR2 LQKENI. CDR3: CASSPLGRGGYNEQFF. The CDR3 DNA is TGTGCCAGCTCACCCCTCGGGAGAGGGGGCTACAATGAGCAGTTCTTC.

The V and J genes are TRBV9 and TRBJ2-7, with D possibly being TRBD2 (5 bases). There are 16 residues in the CDR3. Germline CDR1 SGDLS, CDR2 YYNGEE. The ends were cut back, 0 bases at V and 2 bases at J, with 15 bases in the middle. The CDR3 DNA sequence: TGTGCCAGCAGCGTAGGTTCCGGGGTGAGGACCTACGAGCAGTACTTC. Translation gives CASSVGSGVRTYEQYF.

This clone was observed a few times. No conserved phenylalanine or tryptophan ends this CDR3, so it is likely a read error. It is unclear where the CDR3 begins or ends on the DNA, so no DNA is shown, and the CDR3 is as TCRdb lists it. This chain joins TRBV20-1 and TRBJ2-7; the table gives TRBD2 as D, unverified against the DNA. Germline V gene data show CDR1 as DFQATT and CDR2 as SNEGSKA (reference sequence). Including both end residues, the CDR3 is 9 amino acids long. CDR3 sequence reads: CSARARSLL.

The CDR3: CATSRDGVRYGYTF. The CDR3 DNA follows: TGTGCCACCAGCAGAGATGGTGTTCGCTATGGCTACACCTTC. The chain combines TRBV15 with TRBJ1-2; D gene ambiguous. The germline V and J ends were trimmed by 0 bases and 4 bases, with 9 bases remaining between them. The CDR3 runs to 14 residues. Germline values: CDR1 LNHNV, CDR2 YYDKDF (reference sequence).

This chain connects TRBV6-1 to TRBJ2-7; tentatively, D is TRBD1 (6 bases). This CDR3 has 14 amino acids. Germline-derived CDR1 and CDR2 are MNHNS and SASEGT. The V end lost 5 bases, the J end lost 2 bases, and 13 bases lay between the germline ends. CDR3 residues: CASSHRDITYEQYF. Written as DNA, the CDR3 is TGTGCCAGCAGTCACCGGGACATCACCTACGAGCAGTACTTC.

CDR3 sequence reads: CASSVGDSDTEAFF. The CDR3 DNA sequence: TGTGCCAGCAGTGTTGGCGACAGTGACACTGAAGCTTTCTTT. The J gene is TRBJ1-1, the V gene TRBV6-1; tentatively, D is TRBD1 (5 bases). Germline V gene data show CDR1 as MNHNS and CDR2 as SASEGT. The CDR3 totals 14 residues. The ends were cut back, 4 bases at V and 3 bases at J, with 12 bases in the middle.